This T cell receptor beta chain was recovered during a study of CD8 T cells in ankylosing spondylitis. Quantitative molecular-barcoded 5'-RACE generated the TCR beta libraries. TCRdb recomputed calls from the 5' RACE reads with MiXCR, one row per CDR3 protein. There are around 160,000 distinct CDR3 sequences in the sample; 11% occur only once, and almost 30% lies in the top ten. Study-wide results and limits: Ankylosing spondylitis blood appeared to carry a characteristic TCR beta motif of several highly homologous variants. Reportedly, significant enrichment of disease-linked clones occurred in matched ankylosing spondylitis synovial fluid. A number of the motif variants had already been described in reactive arthritis synovial fluid and blood.

The CDR3 runs to 13 residues. The germline gives CDR1 SQVTM, CDR2 ANQGSEA. This clonotype was seen only a few times. What it recognizes is unknown. One end of the junction fails to match germline, which may point to a read error. The sample comprised blood, either unsorted or a sorted T cell fraction (not recorded which). The receptor was isolated from a male donor with ankylosing spondylitis or in good health (not recorded which). J is TRBJ1-1 and V is TRBV29-1; perhaps TRBD1 as D (5 bases). The CDR3 reads CSVEGRVLTGAFF. The CDR3 DNA reads TGCAGCGTTGAGGGACGGGTTCTTACTGGAGCTTTCTTT.